This TCR beta chain originates from a study of CD8 T cells in Susac syndrome. Peripheral blood CD8+ and CD4+ T cells were profiled by TCR beta sequencing. Each multiple sclerosis control was a treatment-naive patient with relapsing-remitting disease that was either stable or active. Random hexamers were used to reverse transcribe an amount of about 0.45 to 1 ug RNA. immunoSEQ multiplex PCR amplified TCR beta CDR3 across 54 Vbeta, 13 Jbeta. TCRdb analysed the immunoSEQ multiplex PCR reads with MiXCR anew, one entry per CDR3 protein. This sample has some 70,000 distinct CDR3 sequences; approximately 94% occur once, and the top ten carry around 0.61%. The ends lost 4 bases at V and 6 bases at J; junction bases unmatched: 7. Germline-derived CDR1 and CDR2 are MNHNY and SVGAGI (reference sequence). CDR3 length: 14 amino acids.

This chain joins TRBV6-6 and TRBJ2-7; 9 bases match TRBD1. The receptor was derived from a human donor with multiple sclerosis. What was sequenced was CD8+ T cells from PBMCs. This CDR3 reads CASSSAGTGIEQYF. The CDR3 bases are TGTGCCAGCAGTTCCGCCGGGACAGGGATCGAGCAGTACTTC.